The text below deals with one T cell receptor beta chain. In the authors' methods: Reference gene primer amplification in the assay estimated nucleated cell counts. Sequencing was performed with immunoSEQ multiplex PCR; in TCRdb, only in-frame clones are kept and a portion is missing. Clone size and V and J calls were adopted from that table, with D and trimming inferred from the DNA. This sample has 65,000 to 75,000 clones; 65% to 85% occur once, and the top ten carry about 5%. This sample is drawn from a study of blood T cell repertoires in COVID-19. Study-wide background: COVID-19 samples from acute and convalescent phases originated in the United States, Italy and Spain. Nucleic acid was either cDNA or gDNA, and it came from T cells, B-cell-depleted T cells, or PBMCs.

In germline, CDR1 is SGHAT, CDR2 FQNNGV. The CDR3 has 14 amino acids. V was clipped by 5 bases and J by 2 bases, with 10 bases between them. V usage is TRBV11-2 and J usage is TRBJ1-3; D is possibly TRBD1 (5 bases). The source material was peripheral blood. This TCR came from a woman aged 60-70 years with acute or convalescent COVID-19. The CDR3 nucleotides read TGTGCCAGCAGCATCGACAGAACTGGAAACACCATATATTTT. Amino acid sequence: CASSIDRTGNTIYF.